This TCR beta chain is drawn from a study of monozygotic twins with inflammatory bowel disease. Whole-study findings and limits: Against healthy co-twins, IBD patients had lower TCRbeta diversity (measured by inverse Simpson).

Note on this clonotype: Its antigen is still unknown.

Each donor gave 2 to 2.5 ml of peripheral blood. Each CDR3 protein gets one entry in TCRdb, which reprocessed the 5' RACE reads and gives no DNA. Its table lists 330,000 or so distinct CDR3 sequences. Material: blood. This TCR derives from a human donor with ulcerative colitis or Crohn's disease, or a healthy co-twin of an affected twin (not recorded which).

The CDR3 sequence: CASTLLQGGTEAFF. The chain has TRBV28 and TRBJ1-1; TCRdb outputs TRBD1, but without DNA this stays unchecked. Germline CDR1 and CDR2: MDHEN and SYDVKM. This CDR3 has 14 amino acids. Supplemented by reference TRBV28 and TRBJ1-1, the full variable domain reads DVKVTQSSRYLVKRTGEKVFLECVQDMDHENMFWYRQDPGLGLRLIYFSYDVKMKEKGDIPEGYSVSREKKERFSLILESASTNQTSMYLCASTLLQGGTEAFFGQGTRLTVV.